The 4 T cell receptor beta chains listed next were all sequenced from one sample in a study of T cells after yellow fever vaccination. A single record per CDR3 protein comes from TCRdb applying MiXCR to the 5' RACE reads. The sample shows under 250,000 distinct CDR3 sequences, 3% to 3.5% of them seen only once. Sequencing used CD4+ T cells sorted from PBMCs, obtained 10 days after the yellow fever booster vaccination. The origin of the receptors is a man younger than 35 who received the YFV17D yellow fever vaccine.

In this sample, this clonotype turned up many times. This chain links TRBV12-3 or TRBV12-4 with TRBJ2-7, with unresolved D. V lost 7 bases to trimming and J lost 2 bases, with 24 bases between them. This CDR3 is built from 17 residues. The CDR3 bases are TGTGCCAGCACCGAGACCCCTACCCCCTCTCGAACCTACGAGCAGTACGTC. Its translation is CASTETPTPSRTYEQYV.

This clonotype has a count of ten or more. CDR3 nucleotides: TGTGCCAGCAGCTTCCCTAGCGGGGGTTACAATGAGCAGTTCTTC. Residues: CASSFPSGGYNEQFF. The chain carries TRBV5-6 and TRBJ2-1; 10 bases are a match to TRBD2. Germline trimming cut 2 bases from V and 4 bases from J; bases unmatched to any gene: 3. Germline assignment: CDR1 SGHDT and CDR2 YYEEEE. The CDR3 runs to 15 residues.

This clonotype was recorded at least ten times. V and J are TRBV20-1 and TRBJ1-1; D gene unclear. Germline V CDR1 and CDR2: DFQATT, SNEGSKA (reference sequence). V was shortened by 1 base and J by 5 bases, with 14 bases between the two germline ends. The CDR3 sequence is 14 residues long. This chain's CDR3 is CSARVSLGWTEAFF. CDR3 nucleotides: TGCAGTGCTAGAGTAAGTCTGGGGTGGACTGAAGCTTTCTTT.

This clonotype was counted ten times or more. This chain uses TRBV28 with TRBJ1-3; no clear D. The V end lost 3 bases, the J end lost 0 bases, and 9 bases lay between the germline ends. CDR1 and CDR2 (germline): MDHEN, SYDVKM. This CDR3 spans 15 amino acids. The CDR3 loop reads CASSLAVRSGNTIYF. CDR3 sequence (DNA): TGTGCCAGCAGTTTGGCGGTCCGCTCTGGAAACACCATATATTTT.